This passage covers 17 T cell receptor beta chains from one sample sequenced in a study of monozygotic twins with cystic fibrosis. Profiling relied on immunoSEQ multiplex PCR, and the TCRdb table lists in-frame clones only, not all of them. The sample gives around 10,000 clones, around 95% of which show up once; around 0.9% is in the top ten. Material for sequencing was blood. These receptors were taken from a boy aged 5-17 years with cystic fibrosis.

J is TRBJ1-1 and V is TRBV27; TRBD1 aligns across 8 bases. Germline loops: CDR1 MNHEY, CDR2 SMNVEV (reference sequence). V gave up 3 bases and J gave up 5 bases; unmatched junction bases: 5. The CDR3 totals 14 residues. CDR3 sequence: CASSLRQGITEAFF. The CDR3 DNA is TGTGCCAGCAGTTTGCGACAGGGGATAACTGAAGCTTTCTTT.

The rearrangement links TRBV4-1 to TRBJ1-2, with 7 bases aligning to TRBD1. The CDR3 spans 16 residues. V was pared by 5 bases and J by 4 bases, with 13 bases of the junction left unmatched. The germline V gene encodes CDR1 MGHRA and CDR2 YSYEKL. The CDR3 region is CASSSGGTALGYGYTF. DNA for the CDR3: TGCGCCAGCAGCTCTGGCGGGACAGCCTTGGGCTATGGCTACACCTTC.

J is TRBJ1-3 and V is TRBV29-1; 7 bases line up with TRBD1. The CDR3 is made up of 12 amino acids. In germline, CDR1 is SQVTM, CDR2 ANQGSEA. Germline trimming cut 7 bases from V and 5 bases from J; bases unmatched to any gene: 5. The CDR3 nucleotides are TGCAGCGCTGGGACAGTAAGAAACACCATATATTTT. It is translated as CSAGTVRNTIYF. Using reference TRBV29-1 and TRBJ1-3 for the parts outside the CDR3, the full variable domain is SAVISQKPSRDICQRGTSLTIQCQVDSQVTMMFWYRQQPGQSLTLIATANQGSEATYESGFVIDKFPISRPNLTFSTLTVSNMSPEDSSIYLCSAGTVRNTIYFGEGSWLTVV.

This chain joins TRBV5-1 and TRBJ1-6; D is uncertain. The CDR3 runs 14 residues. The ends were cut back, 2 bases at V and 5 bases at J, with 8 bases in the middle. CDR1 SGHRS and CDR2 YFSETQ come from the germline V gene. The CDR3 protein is CASSFNPHNSPLHF. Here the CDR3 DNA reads TGCGCCAGCAGCTTCAATCCCCATAATTCACCCCTCCACTTT.

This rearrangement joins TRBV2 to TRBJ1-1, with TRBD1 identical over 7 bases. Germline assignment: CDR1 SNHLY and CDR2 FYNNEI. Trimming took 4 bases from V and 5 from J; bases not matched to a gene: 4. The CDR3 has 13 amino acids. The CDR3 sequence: CASSGQGSTEAFF. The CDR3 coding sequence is TGTGCCAGCAGTGGACAGGGAAGTACTGAAGCTTTCTTT.

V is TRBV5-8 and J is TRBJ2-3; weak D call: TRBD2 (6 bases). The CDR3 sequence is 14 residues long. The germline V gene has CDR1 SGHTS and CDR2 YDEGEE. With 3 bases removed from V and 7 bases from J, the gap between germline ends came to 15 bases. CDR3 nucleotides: TGTGCCAGCAGCTCAAAACGGGAGCCATATACGCAGTATTTT. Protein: CASSSKREPYTQYF.

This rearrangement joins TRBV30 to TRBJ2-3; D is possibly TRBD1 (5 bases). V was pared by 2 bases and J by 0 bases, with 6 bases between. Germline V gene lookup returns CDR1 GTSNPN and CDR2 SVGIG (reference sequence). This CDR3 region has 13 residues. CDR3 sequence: CAWSTGSTDTQYF. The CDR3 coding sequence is TGTGCCTGGAGTACAGGTAGCACAGATACGCAGTATTTT.

The CDR3 sequence: CASGGGVTDTQYF. CDR3 sequence (DNA): TGTGCCAGCGGTGGGGGAGTAACAGATACGCAGTATTTT. The chain combines TRBV7-8 with TRBJ2-3, with D tentatively TRBD1 or TRBD2 (5 bases each). CDR3 length: 13 amino acids. CDR1 and CDR2 (germline): SGHVS, FQNEAQ. Trimming stripped 8 bases from V and 3 bases from J, with 12 bases between.

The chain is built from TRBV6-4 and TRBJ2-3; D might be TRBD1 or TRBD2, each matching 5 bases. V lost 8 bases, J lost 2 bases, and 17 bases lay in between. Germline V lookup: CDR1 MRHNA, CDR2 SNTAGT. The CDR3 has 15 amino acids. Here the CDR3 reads CASSSSGTNTDTQYF. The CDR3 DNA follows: TGTGCCAGCTCATCCTCCGGGACCAACACAGATACGCAGTATTTT.

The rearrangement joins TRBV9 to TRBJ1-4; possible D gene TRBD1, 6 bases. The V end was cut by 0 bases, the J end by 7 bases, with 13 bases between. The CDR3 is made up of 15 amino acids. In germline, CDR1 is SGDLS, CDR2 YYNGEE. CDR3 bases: TGTGCCAGCAGCGTAGATGGGGGCAGAGTTGAAAAACTGTTTTTT. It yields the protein CASSVDGGRVEKLFF.

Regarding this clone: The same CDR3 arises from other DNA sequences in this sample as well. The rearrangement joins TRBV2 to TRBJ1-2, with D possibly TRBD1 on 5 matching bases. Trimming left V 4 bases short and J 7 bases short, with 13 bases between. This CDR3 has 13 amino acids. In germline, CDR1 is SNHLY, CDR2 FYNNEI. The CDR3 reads CASSGSGTAGYTF. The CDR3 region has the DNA TGTGCCAGCAGTGGGTCCGGGACGGCTGGCTACACCTTC.

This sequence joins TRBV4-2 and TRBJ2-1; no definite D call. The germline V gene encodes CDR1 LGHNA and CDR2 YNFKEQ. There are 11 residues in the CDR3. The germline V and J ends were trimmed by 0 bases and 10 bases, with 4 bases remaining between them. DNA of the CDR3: TGTGCCAGCAGCCAAGATTCCGAGCAGTTCTTC. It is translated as CASSQDSEQFF.

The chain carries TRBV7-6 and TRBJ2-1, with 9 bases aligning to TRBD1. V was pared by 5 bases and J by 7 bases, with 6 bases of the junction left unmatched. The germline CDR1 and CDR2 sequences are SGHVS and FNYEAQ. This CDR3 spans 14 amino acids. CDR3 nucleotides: TGTGCCAGCAGCGAGCGGACAGGGGTTAATGAGCAGTTCTTC. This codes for CASSERTGVNEQFF.

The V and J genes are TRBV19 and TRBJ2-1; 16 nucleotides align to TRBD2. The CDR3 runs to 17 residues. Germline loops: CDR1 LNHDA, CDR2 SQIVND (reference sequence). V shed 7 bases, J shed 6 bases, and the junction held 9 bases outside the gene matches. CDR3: CASNKGLAGGVFNEQFF. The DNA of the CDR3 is TGTGCCAGTAATAAGGGACTAGCGGGAGGGGTTTTCAATGAGCAGTTCTTC.

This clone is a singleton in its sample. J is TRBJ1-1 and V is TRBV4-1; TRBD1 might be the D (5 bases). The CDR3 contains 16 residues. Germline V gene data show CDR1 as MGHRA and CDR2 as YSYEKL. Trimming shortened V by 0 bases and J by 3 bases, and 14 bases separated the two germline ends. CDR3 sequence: CASSQEGRGVDTEAFF. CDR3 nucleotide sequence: TGCGCCAGCAGCCAAGAAGGTCGGGGGGTGGACACTGAAGCTTTCTTT.

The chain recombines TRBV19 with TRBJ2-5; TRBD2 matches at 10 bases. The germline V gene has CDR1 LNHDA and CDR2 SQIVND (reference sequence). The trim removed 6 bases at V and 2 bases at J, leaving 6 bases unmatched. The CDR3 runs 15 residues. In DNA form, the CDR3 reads TGTGCCAGTAGGCTAGCGGGAGTGGTTCAAGAGACCCAGTACTTC. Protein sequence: CASRLAGVVQETQYF.

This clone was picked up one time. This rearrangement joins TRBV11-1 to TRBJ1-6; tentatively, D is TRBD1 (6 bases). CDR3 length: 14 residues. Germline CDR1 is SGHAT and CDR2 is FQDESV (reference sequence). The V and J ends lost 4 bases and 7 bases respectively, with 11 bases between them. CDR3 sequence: CASSSTGFNSPLHF. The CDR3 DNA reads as TGTGCCAGCAGCTCCACAGGGTTCAATTCACCCCTCCACTTT.